The sequence of this TCR beta chain was determined in a study of blood T cell repertoires in COVID-19. At the level of the study: T cells, B-cell-depleted T cells, or PBMCs supplied cDNA or gDNA.

Living in 24 US areas, the participants were between roughly 18 and 89 years of age. Allocation to cohorts depended on clinical history reported by the participants. Per germline, CDR1 MNHEY and CDR2 SMNVEV (reference sequence). The trim removed 6 bases at V and 0 bases at J, leaving 1 base unmatched. The CDR3 is 14 amino acids. Here immunoSEQ multiplex PCR was the method, and the copy in TCRdb shows in-frame clones only, minus some. The sample carries 350,000 to 400,000 clones, over 75% recorded once. Sequencing was performed on PBMCs or T cells enriched from blood (not recorded which). This chain links TRBV27 with TRBJ1-4; 7 positions agree with TRBD1. The receptor was derived from a woman aged 25 to 39 with acute COVID-19. The CDR3: CASRQGATNEKLFF. The CDR3 DNA is TGTGCCAGCAGGCAGGGGGCAACTAATGAAAAACTGTTTTTT. Combining the CDR3 with reference TRBV27 and TRBJ1-4 gives the whole variable domain EAQVTQNPRYLITVTGKKLTVTCSQNMNHEYMSWYRQDPGLGLRQIYYSMNVEVTDKGDVPEGYKVSRKEKRNFPLILESPSPNQTSLYFCASRQGATNEKLFFGSGTQLSVL.